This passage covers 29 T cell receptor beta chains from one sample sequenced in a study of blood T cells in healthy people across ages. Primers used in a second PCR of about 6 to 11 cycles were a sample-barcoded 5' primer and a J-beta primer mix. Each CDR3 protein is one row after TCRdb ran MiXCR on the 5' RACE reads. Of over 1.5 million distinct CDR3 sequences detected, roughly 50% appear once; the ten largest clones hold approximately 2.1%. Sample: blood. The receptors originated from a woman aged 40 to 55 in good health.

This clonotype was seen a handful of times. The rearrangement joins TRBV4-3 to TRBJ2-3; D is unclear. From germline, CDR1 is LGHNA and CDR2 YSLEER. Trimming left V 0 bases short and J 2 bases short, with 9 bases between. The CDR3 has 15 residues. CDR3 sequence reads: CASSQDWQPTDTQYF. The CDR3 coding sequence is TGCGCCAGCAGCCAAGACTGGCAGCCCACAGATACGCAGTATTTT.

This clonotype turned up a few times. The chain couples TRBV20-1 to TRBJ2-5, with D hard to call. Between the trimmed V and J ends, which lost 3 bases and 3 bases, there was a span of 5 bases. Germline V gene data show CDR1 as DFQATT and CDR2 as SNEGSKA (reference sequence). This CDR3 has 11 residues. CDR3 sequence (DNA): TGCAGTGCTAGGTTTAAAGAGACCCAGTACTTC. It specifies CSARFKETQYF.

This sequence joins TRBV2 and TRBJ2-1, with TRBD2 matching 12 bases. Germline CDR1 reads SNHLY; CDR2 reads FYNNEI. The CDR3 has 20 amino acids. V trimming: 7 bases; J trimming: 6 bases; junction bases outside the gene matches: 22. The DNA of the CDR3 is TGTGCCAGCACCTCCTTACTGTTCGCTAGCGGGGGGGGCGGGCGCAATGAGCAGTTCTTC. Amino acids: CASTSLLFASGGGGRNEQFF.

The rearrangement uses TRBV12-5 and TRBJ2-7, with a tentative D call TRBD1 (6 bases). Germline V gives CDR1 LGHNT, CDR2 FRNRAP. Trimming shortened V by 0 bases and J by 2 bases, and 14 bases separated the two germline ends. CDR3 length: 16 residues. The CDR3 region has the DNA TGTGCTAGTGGTTTGGTACCCGCGACAGGTCCCTACGAGCAGTACTTC. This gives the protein CASGLVPATGPYEQYF.

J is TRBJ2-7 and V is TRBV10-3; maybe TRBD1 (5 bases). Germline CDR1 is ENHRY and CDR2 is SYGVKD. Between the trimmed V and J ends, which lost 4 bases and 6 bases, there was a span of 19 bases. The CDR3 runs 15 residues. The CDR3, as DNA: TGTGCCATCAGTGGTCGACAGAACCTAGATTCCGAGCAGTACTTC. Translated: CAISGRQNLDSEQYF.

CDR3 protein: CASSRPQGPYNEQFF. Here the CDR3 DNA reads TGTGCCAGCAGTCGCCCACAGGGTCCGTACAATGAGCAGTTCTTC. The genes are TRBV28 and TRBJ2-1, with a possible D match to TRBD1 (6 bases). The V and J ends lost 5 bases and 4 bases respectively, with 15 bases between them. Per germline, CDR1 MDHEN and CDR2 SYDVKM. The CDR3 extends over 15 amino acids.

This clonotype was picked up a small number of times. The CDR3 loop is CASSEAPGNQETQYF. CDR3 DNA sequence: TGTGCCAGCAGTGAAGCGCCAGGAAACCAAGAGACCCAGTACTTC. The genes are TRBV6-1 and TRBJ2-5; D not certain. This CDR3 region has 15 residues. V was cut by 0 bases and J by 0 bases, with 8 bases left in between. Germline CDR1 reads MNHNS; CDR2 reads SASEGT.

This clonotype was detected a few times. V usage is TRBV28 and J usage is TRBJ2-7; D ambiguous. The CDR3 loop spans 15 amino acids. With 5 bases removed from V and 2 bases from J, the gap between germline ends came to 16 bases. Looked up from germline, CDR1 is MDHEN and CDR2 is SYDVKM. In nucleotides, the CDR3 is TGTGCCAGCAGTGGCCCCTGGTCAGGAACCTACGAGCAGTACTTC. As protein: CASSGPWSGTYEQYF. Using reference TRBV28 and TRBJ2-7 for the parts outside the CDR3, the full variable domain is DVKVTQSSRYLVKRTGEKVFLECVQDMDHENMFWYRQDPGLGLRLIYFSYDVKMKEKGDIPEGYSVSREKKERFSLILESASTNQTSMYLCASSGPWSGTYEQYFGPGTRLTVT.

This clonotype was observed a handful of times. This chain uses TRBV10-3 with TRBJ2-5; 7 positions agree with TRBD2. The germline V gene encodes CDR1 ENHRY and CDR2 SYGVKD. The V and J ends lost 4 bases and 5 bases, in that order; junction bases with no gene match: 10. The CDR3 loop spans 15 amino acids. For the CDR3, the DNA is TGTGCCATCAGTGGGGGGGGAACCTCCGGTGAGACCCAGTACTTC. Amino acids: CAISGGGTSGETQYF.

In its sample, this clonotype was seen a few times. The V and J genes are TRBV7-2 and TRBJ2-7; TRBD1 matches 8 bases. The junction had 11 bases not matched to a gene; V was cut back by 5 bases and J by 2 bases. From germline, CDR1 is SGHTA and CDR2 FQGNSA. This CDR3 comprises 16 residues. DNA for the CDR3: TGTGCCAGCAGCCCCACATCTGTACAGGGGGCCTACGAGCAGTACTTC. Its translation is CASSPTSVQGAYEQYF.

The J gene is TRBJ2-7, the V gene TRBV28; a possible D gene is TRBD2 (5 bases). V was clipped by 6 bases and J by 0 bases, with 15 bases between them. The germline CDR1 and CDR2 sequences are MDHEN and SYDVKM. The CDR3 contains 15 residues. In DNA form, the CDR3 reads TGTGCCAGCAGCCCCCCCGCGGGCGTCTCCTACGAGCAGTACTTC. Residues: CASSPPAGVSYEQYF.

CDR3 coding DNA: TGTGCCAGCAGTTTTGGCGGGGGCCACCAAGAGACCCAGTACTTC. Its translation: CASSFGGGHQETQYF. The rearrangement links TRBV12-3 or TRBV12-4 to TRBJ2-5, with D maybe TRBD2 (7 bases). The CDR3 is made up of 15 amino acids. Trimming removed 3 bases at V and 0 bases at J, with 11 bases between.

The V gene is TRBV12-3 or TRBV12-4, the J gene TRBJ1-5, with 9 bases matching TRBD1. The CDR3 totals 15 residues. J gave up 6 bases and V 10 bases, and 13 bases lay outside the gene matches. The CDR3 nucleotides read TGTGCCAACAGCCGGGACAGGGAGTATGGTCAGCCCCAGCATTTT. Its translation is CANSRDREYGQPQHF.

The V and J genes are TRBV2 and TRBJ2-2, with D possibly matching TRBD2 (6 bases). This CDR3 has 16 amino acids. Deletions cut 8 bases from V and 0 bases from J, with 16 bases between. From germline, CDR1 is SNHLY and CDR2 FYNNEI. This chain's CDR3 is CASLKRGASNTGELFF. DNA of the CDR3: TGTGCCAGCCTGAAGCGCGGGGCCTCGAACACCGGGGAGCTGTTTTTT. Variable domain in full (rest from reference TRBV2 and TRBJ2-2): EPEVTQTPSHQVTQMGQEVILRCVPISNHLYFYWYRQILGQKVEFLVSFYNNEISEKSEIFDDQFSVERPDGSNFTLKIRSTKLEDSAMYFCASLKRGASNTGELFFGEGSRLTVL.

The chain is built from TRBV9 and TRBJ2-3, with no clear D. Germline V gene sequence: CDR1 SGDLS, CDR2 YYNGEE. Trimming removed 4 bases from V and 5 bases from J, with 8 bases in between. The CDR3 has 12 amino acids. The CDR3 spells CASSPEEDTQYF. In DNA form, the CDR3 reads TGTGCCAGCAGCCCAGAGGAAGATACGCAGTATTTT.

CDR3 amino acids: CASSLGTGHTPNYGYTF. The CDR3 bases are TGTGCCAGCAGCCTAGGGACAGGCCACACGCCGAACTATGGCTACACCTTC. The rearrangement joins TRBV7-9 to TRBJ1-2, with 8 bases identical to TRBD1. There are 17 residues in the CDR3. Germline V gene sequence: CDR1 SEHNR, CDR2 FQNEAQ (reference sequence). Trimming at V came to 5 bases and at J to 2 bases, leaving 13 bases not matched to a gene.

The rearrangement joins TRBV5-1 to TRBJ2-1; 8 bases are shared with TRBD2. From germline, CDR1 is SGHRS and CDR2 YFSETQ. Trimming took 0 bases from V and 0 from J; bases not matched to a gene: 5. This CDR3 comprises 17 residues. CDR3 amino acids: CASSLGLAGFSYNEQFF. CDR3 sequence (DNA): TGCGCCAGCAGCTTGGGATTAGCGGGGTTCTCCTACAATGAGCAGTTCTTC.

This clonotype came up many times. The CDR3 nucleotides are TGTGCCAGCTCACCCGACCGAGATTCACCCCTCCACTTT. Translating it yields CASSPDRDSPLHF. The rearrangement joins TRBV18 to TRBJ1-6, with unresolved D. The CDR3 covers 13 residues. Between the trimmed V and J ends, which lost 3 bases and 8 bases, there was a span of 8 bases. Germline CDR1 KGHSH, CDR2 LQKENI. Using reference TRBV18 and TRBJ1-6 for the parts outside the CDR3, the full variable domain is NAGVMQNPRHLVRRRGQEARLRCSPMKGHSHVYWYRQLPEEGLKFMVYLQKENIIDESGMPKERFSAEFPKEGPSILRIQQVVRGDSAAYFCASSPDRDSPLHFGNGTRLTVT.

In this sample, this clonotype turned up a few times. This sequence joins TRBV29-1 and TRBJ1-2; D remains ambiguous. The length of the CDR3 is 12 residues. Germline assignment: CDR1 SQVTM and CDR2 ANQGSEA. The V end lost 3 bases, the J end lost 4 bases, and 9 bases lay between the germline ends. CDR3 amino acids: CSVESGIYGYTF. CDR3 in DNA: TGCAGCGTTGAGTCGGGAATCTATGGCTACACCTTC.

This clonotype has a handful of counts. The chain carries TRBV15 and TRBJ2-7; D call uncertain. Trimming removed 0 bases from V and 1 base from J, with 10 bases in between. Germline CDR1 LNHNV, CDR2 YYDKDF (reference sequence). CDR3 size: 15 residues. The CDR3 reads CATSRERADSYEQYF. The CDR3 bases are TGTGCCACCAGCAGAGAAAGGGCGGATTCCTACGAGCAGTACTTC.

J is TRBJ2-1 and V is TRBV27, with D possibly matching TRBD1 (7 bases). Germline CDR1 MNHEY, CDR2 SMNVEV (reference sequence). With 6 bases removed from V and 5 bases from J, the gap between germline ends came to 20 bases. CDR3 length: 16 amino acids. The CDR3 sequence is CASRAAGQGVDNEQFF. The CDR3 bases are TGTGCCAGCAGGGCGGCGGGGCAGGGGGTTGACAATGAGCAGTTCTTC.

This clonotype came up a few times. CDR3 residues: CASQIGRGNSYEQYF. As DNA, the CDR3 is TGTGCCAGCCAAATAGGAAGGGGGAACTCCTACGAGCAGTACTTC. V usage is TRBV11-2 and J usage is TRBJ2-7; TRBD1 is a possible D gene (6 bases). The CDR3 covers 15 residues. Germline lookup yields CDR1 SGHAT and CDR2 FQNNGV. V was trimmed by 8 bases and J by 0 bases, leaving 17 bases between them.

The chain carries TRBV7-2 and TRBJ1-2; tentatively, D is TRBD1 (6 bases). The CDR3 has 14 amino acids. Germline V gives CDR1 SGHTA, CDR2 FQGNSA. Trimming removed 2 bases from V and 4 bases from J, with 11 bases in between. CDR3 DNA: TGTGCCAGCAGCTTACAGGGGTTCACCTATGGCTACACCTTC. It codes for CASSLQGFTYGYTF.

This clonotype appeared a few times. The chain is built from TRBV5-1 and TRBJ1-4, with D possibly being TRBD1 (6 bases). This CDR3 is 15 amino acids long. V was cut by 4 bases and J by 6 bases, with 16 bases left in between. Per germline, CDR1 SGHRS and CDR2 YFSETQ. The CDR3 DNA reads TGCGCCAGCAGCATAAGCAGGGGCCGGGATGAAAAACTGTTTTTT. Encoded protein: CASSISRGRDEKLFF.

As DNA, the CDR3 is TGTGCCAGCAGTCCAGCGTCGGTGTTGGTGGAGACCCAGTACTTC. It translates to CASSPASVLVETQYF. The chain employs TRBV6-2 or TRBV6-3 and TRBJ2-7, with no clear D. The J call may be mistaken, given a closer DNA end match to TRBJ2-5. CDR1 and CDR2 from the germline V gene are MNHEY and SVGEGT. This CDR3 is 15 amino acids long.

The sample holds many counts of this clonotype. The CDR3 spells CASSQDGVGGYTF. The DNA for the CDR3 is TGTGCCAGCAGCCAAGATGGAGTGGGCGGCTACACCTTC. V gene TRBV4-2 combines with J gene TRBJ1-2; D gene uncertain. This CDR3 is 13 amino acids long. V was shortened by 0 bases and J by 8 bases, with 10 bases between the two germline ends. Germline CDR1 is LGHNA and CDR2 is YNFKEQ.

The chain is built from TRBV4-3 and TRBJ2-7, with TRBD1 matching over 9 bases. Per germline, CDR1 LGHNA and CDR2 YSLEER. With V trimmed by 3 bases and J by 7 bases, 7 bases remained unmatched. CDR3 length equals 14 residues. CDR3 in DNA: TGCGCCAGCAGCCACGGACAGGGGATTTCGGAGCAGTACTTC. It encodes CASSHGQGISEQYF.

CDR3 sequence (DNA): TGCGCCAGCAGCCAAGACGCTAAACCCCGGTCTGGAAACACCATATATTTT. Its protein product is CASSQDAKPRSGNTIYF. The V gene is TRBV4-3, the J gene TRBJ1-3; unclear D gene. The CDR3 is 17 residues long. V was trimmed by 0 bases and J by 1 base, leaving 13 bases between them. The germline gives CDR1 LGHNA, CDR2 YSLEER.

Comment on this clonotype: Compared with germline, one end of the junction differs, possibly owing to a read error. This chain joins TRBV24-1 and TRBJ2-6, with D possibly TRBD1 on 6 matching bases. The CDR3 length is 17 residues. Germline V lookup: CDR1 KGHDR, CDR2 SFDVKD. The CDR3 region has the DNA TGTGCCACCAGTGATTTCAGGGGCGGCGCTGGGGCCAGCGTCCTGACTTTC. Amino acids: CATSDFRGGAGASVLTF.